This TCR beta chain was identified in a study of identical twins. The CDR3 runs to 13 residues. The germline gives CDR1 SQVTM, CDR2 ANQGSEA. The junction had 5 bases not matched to a gene; V was cut back by 7 bases and J by 0 bases. General study points: The authors noted that invariant MAIT and iNKT cells could partly confound zero-insertion analyses.

In this sample, this clonotype turned up many times. Its antigen is currently unknown. The authors used template switching to add a universal primer site and gave cDNA unique molecular identifiers. TCRdb itself ran the 5' RACE reads through MiXCR, one entry per CDR3 protein. This sample carries 250,000 to 300,000 distinct CDR3 sequences, approximately 8.3% of them seen once, and the ten largest clones take approximately 3%. This sample was shared with a second study, whose subject was yellow fever vaccine responses in identical twins.

The receptor was derived from a woman between 18 and 30 years old in good health. The chain has TRBV29-1 and TRBJ2-7, with 8 nucleotides matching TRBD2. The specimen was CD8+ T cells sorted from blood. CDR3 protein: CSAVLAASYEQYF. In DNA form, the CDR3 reads TGCAGCGCCGTACTAGCGGCCTCCTACGAGCAGTACTTC.